The rows below give T cell receptor beta chains drawn from one sample of a study of T-cell reconstitution after alpha-beta-depleted transplantation in children. TCRdb re-derived calls from the PCR reads in MiXCR, one entry per CDR3 protein. This table holds some 550,000 distinct CDR3 sequences, approximately 22% found once. The specimen was PBMCs, mostly from graft donor cells, collected 360 days after TCRalphabeta/CD19-depleted stem cell transplant. The source is a boy under three years old who had a stem cell transplant for acute myeloid leukemia, so the T cells may come from the graft donor. The CDR3 runs from the conserved cysteine through the conserved F or W. D genes are given only for firm matches. Size is stated for part of the rows, as once, few or many counts, or as a class when the clone is expanded.

v_call,clone_size,j_call,d_call,cdr3_aa,cdr3_nt
TRBV12-3/TRBV12-4,-,TRBJ1-1,-,CASIVTSHPSEAFF,TGTGCCAGCATTGTGACCTCTCACCCATCCGAAGCTTTCTTT
TRBV5-5,many,TRBJ2-5,TRBD1,CASSLNRGETQYF,TGTGCCAGCAGCTTGAACAGGGGAGAGACCCAGTACTTC
TRBV16,-,TRBJ2-7,TRBD1,CASSQSGSGTGARF,TGTGCCAGCAGCCAATCCGGCTCCGGGACAGGAGCCCGATTC
TRBV29-1,many,TRBJ2-1,-,CSVETASYNEQFF,TGCAGCGTTGAAACAGCCTCCTACAATGAGCAGTTCTTC
TRBV20-1,few,TRBJ1-6,TRBD1,CSARPGQGSWGSPLHF,TGCAGTGCTAGACCGGGACAGGGGAGTTGGGGTTCACCCCTCCACTTT
TRBV28,-,TRBJ2-2,-,CASNEGTRAWGELFF,TGTGCCAGCAACGAGGGGACCCGGGCTTGGGGGGAGCTGTTTTTT
TRBV28,-,TRBJ2-3,-,CASSLPPRTHTQYF,TGTGCCAGCAGTTTACCGCCTCGGACTCATACGCAGTATTTT
TRBV7-2,once,TRBJ2-5,-,CASVRDGGTETQYF,TGTGCCAGCGTCCGGGATGGAGGGACAGAGACCCAGTACTTC
TRBV28,many,TRBJ2-1,-,CASSLGGSPYNEQFF,TGTGCCAGCAGTTTAGGGGGGTCACCGTACAATGAGCAGTTCTTC
TRBV6-1,-,TRBJ2-3,TRBD2,CASSRGGLDTDTQYF,TGTGCCAGCAGTCGGGGGGGCCTGGACACAGATACGCAGTATTTT
TRBV12-3/TRBV12-4,few,TRBJ1-2,TRBD1,CASSLAYGDSTDGYTF,TGTGCCAGCAGTTTAGCGTACGGGGACAGCACGGATGGCTACACCTTC
TRBV28,few,TRBJ1-1,-,CASSETGRYTEAFF,TGTGCCAGCAGTGAAACAGGACGGTACACTGAAGCTTTCTTT
TRBV7-2,many,TRBJ2-5,-,CASSFGPTQYF,TGTGCCAGCAGCTTCGGTCCGACCCAGTACTTC
TRBV29-1,many,TRBJ2-3,-,CSSTGTPSTDTQYF,TGCAGCTCAACCGGGACCCCCAGCACAGATACGCAGTATTTT
TRBV20-1,many,TRBJ1-1,-,CSARSPRPNTEAFF,TGCAGTGCTAGATCACCTCGTCCAAACACTGAAGCTTTCTTT
TRBV12-3/TRBV12-4,-,TRBJ1-6,-,CASSKPGGSYSSPLHF,TGTGCCAGCAGTAAGCCGGGAGGAAGTTATTCGTCACCCCTCCACTTT
TRBV12-3/TRBV12-4,-,TRBJ2-5,-,CASSLNVGGREKTQYF,TGTGCCAGCAGTTTAAACGTTGGGGGCAGGGAGAAGACCCAGTACTTC
TRBV6-1,few,TRBJ2-5,-,CASWGHNQETQYF,TGTGCCAGCTGGGGACACAACCAAGAGACCCAGTACTTC
TRBV7-9,many,TRBJ1-3,TRBD1,CASRSGTAGNTIYF,TGTGCCAGCAGGTCCGGGACAGCTGGAAACACCATATATTTT
TRBV12-3/TRBV12-4,many,TRBJ2-7,TRBD1,CASSLPRQGMAVNYEQYF,TGTGCCAGCAGTTTACCCCGACAGGGGATGGCCGTAAACTACGAGCAGTACTTC
TRBV5-1,-,TRBJ2-7,TRBD1,CASSFSPGQGSYEQYF,TGCGCCAGCAGCTTCTCGCCGGGACAGGGCTCCTACGAGCAGTACTTC
TRBV20-1,many,TRBJ2-5,-,CSARDQETQYF,TGCAGTGCTAGAGATCAGGAGACCCAGTACTTC
TRBV7-2,many,TRBJ2-4,TRBD2,CASSLAGLASKNIQYF,TGTGCCAGCAGCTTAGCGGGACTAGCCAGCAAAAACATTCAGTACTTC
TRBV7-8,-,TRBJ1-3,-,CASRGGQSGNTIYF,TGTGCCAGCAGGGGCGGACAGTCTGGAAACACCATATATTTT
TRBV5-4,-,TRBJ2-3,-,CASSLPAADTQYF,TGTGCCAGCAGCTTGCCCGCCGCGGATACGCAGTATTTT
TRBV11-1,few,TRBJ1-2,-,CASSSPTTWQGLGIGGYTF,TGTGCCAGCAGCTCCCCTACGACGTGGCAGGGGTTGGGGATTGGCGGCTACACCTTC
TRBV18,-,TRBJ2-2,-,CASSLTTRQPLTGELFF,TGTGCCAGCTCACTTACAACACGACAGCCCCTCACCGGGGAGCTGTTTTTT